This TCR beta chain was sequenced during a study of cytomegalovirus exposure and HLA in healthy donors. The study, taken as a whole, reports: Roughly even sequencing depth across donors was the assumption behind the presence/absence analyses. The records held CMV serostatus as the only immune exposure information.

This clone was picked up one time. No antigen is known for it. With 8 bases clipped from V and 6 bases from J, the junction kept 17 bases outside the gene matches. The CDR3 runs 16 residues. Germline CDR1 and CDR2: LNHDA and SQIVND (reference sequence). 60 Vbeta and 13 Jbeta primers were used in PCR. Only in-frame clones appear in the TCRdb table, and some are missing; sequencing was by immunoSEQ multiplex PCR. This table holds about 160,000 clones, roughly 78% found once. The clonotype was recovered from a man aged 40-55 years in good health and CMV-seropositive. The chain links TRBV19 to TRBJ2-7; the match to TRBD1 covers 9 bases. The source material was PBMCs. The CDR3 sequence is CASSRQTGGTFCEQYF. CDR3 nucleotides: TGTGCCAGTTCCCGTCAGACAGGGGGGACTTTCTGCGAGCAGTACTTC.